This note documents a single TCR beta chain sequence. The antigen is undetermined. The sample comes from a study of cytomegalovirus exposure and HLA in healthy donors. The wider study: The roughly 670 first-cohort repertoires shared a platform with the 100 to 150 validation repertoires, as reported in a later analysis. Study results and limitations: Many donors shared some public TCRs, even though most TCR sequences were rare. The study listed approximately 170 cytomegalovirus-associated TCR beta chains. Diagnosis of cytomegalovirus status made by the classifier reportedly showed high specificity and sensitivity.

V lost 5 bases and J lost 5, with 19 bases in between. The length of the CDR3 is 16 residues. Looked up from germline, CDR1 is SGHVS and CDR2 is FQNEAQ. Assay used: immunoSEQ multiplex PCR; TCRdb lists only in-frame clones, some missing. This sample has roughly 150,000 clones; roughly 86% occur once, and the top ten carry around 10%. The sequence came from a man between 18 and 35 years old in good health and CMV-seropositive. The chain recombines TRBV7-8 with TRBJ2-1; a possible D gene is TRBD1 (5 bases). Material for sequencing was PBMCs. CDR3 residues: CASSGTGLLTDNEQFF. The CDR3 DNA follows: TGTGCCAGCAGCGGCACAGGTCTGTTAACTGACAATGAGCAGTTCTTC.